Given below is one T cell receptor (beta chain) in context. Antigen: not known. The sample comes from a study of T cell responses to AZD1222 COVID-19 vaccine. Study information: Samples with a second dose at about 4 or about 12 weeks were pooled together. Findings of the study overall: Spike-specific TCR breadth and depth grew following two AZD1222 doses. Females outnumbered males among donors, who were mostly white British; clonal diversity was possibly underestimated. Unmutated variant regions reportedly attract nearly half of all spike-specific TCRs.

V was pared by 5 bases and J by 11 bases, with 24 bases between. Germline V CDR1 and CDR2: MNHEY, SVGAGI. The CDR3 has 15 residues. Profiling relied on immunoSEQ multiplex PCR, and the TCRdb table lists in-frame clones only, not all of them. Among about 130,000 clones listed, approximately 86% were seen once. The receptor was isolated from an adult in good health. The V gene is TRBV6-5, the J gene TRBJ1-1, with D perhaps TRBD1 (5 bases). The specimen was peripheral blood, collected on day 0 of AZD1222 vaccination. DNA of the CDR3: TGTGCCAGCAGTAACCCTCGGGACGGCTGGGGATGGGCTTTCTTT. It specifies CASSNPRDGWGWAFF.